The 31 T cell receptor beta chains below come from one sample, sequenced in a study of persistence of HIV-infected CD4 T cells. Sequencing used immunoSEQ version 4 in survey mode. Repertoires were generated with immunoSEQ multiplex PCR, while TCRdb's copy carries only in-frame clones and drops some. This sample has roughly 43,000 clones, with approximately 93% found just once. Anti-CD3/anti-CD28 beads served as a nonspecific positive control stimulus. Responding CD4+ T cells were sorted by upregulation of both CD40 ligand and CD69. The antigens for these receptors are not known. Sequenced here: CD4+ T cells sorted from PBMCs after approximately 18-hour stimulation, sampled from a patient who received antiretroviral therapy. The origin of the receptors is an adult man with HIV who was CMV-seropositive.

V gene TRBV6-6 combines with J gene TRBJ1-4; D is perhaps TRBD1 (5 bases). Germline V CDR1 and CDR2: MNHNY, SVGAGI (reference sequence). The CDR3 spans 16 residues. Trimming removed 4 bases at V and 0 bases at J, with 12 bases between. The CDR3 here is CASSSAEGATNEKLFF. Here the CDR3 DNA reads TGTGCCAGCAGTTCGGCAGAAGGGGCAACTAATGAAAAACTGTTTTTT.

This clone has just one count. The chain recombines TRBV12-5 with TRBJ2-2, with 8 bases fitting TRBD2. CDR1 and CDR2 (germline): LGHNT, FRNRAP. After removal of 5 bases from V and 5 bases from J, the junction contained 7 bases not matched to a gene. The CDR3 loop spans 15 amino acids. DNA for the CDR3: TGTGCTAGTGGTACCGGGACTAGTCCGACCGGGGAGCTGTTTTTT. Amino acid sequence: CASGTGTSPTGELFF.

The chain employs TRBV14 and TRBJ2-3, with 7 bases that match TRBD1. The CDR3 extends over 12 amino acids. Germline CDR1 reads SGHDN; CDR2 reads FVKESK. Trimming at V came to 4 bases and at J to 7 bases, leaving 2 bases not matched to a gene. In DNA, the CDR3 is TGTGCCAGCAGCCCCAGGGGGTATACGCAGTATTTT. Its translation: CASSPRGYTQYF.

This clone was detected only once. This chain uses TRBV18 with TRBJ2-7; tentative D call: TRBD1 (6 bases). The V end was cut by 4 bases, the J end by 3 bases, with 7 bases between. The CDR3 is 12 amino acids. Germline V CDR1 and CDR2: KGHSH, LQKENI. CDR3 in amino acids: CASSRTVYEQYF. Here the CDR3 DNA reads TGTGCCAGCTCACGGACAGTCTACGAGCAGTACTTC.

The chain uses TRBV3-1 (or the pseudogene TRBV3-2) and TRBJ2-3; 12 bases line up with TRBD2. Germline CDR1 reads LGHDT; CDR2 reads YNNKEL (reference sequence). This CDR3 is 21 amino acids long. Germline trimming cut 3 bases from V and 5 bases from J; bases unmatched to any gene: 21. The CDR3: CASSQYKVRRSPGLAGDTQYF. CDR3 nucleotide sequence: TGTGCCAGCAGCCAGTACAAAGTCCGCCGGTCACCGGGACTAGCGGGAGATACGCAGTATTTT.

The rearrangement joins TRBV7-2 to TRBJ2-4; 7 bases map to TRBD1. Germline V gives CDR1 SGHTA, CDR2 FQGNSA. V shed 1 base, J shed 6 bases, and the junction held 9 bases outside the gene matches. The length of the CDR3 is 16 residues. The CDR3 region has the DNA TGTGCCAGCAGCTTAGTTGGAAGACAGGGTTCAAACATTCAGTACTTC. Its protein product is CASSLVGRQGSNIQYF.

The rearrangement joins TRBV2 to TRBJ1-2; a weak D match, TRBD1 (6 bases). CDR1 and CDR2 (germline): SNHLY, FYNNEI. This CDR3 contains 13 residues. V was clipped by 4 bases and J by 5 bases, with 11 bases between them. The CDR3 nucleotides are TGTGCCAGCAGTGTAGCACAGGGTTATGGCTACACCTTC. Its protein product is CASSVAQGYGYTF.

The chain employs TRBV9 and TRBJ2-7; no reliable D call. The CDR3 consists of 16 residues. Germline V gene data show CDR1 as SGDLS and CDR2 as YYNGEE. V was cut by 0 bases and J by 2 bases, with 15 bases left in between. CDR3 sequence: CASSVGPSERAYEQYF. The CDR3 bases are TGTGCCAGCAGCGTAGGGCCCTCTGAAAGGGCCTACGAGCAGTACTTC.

The chain uses TRBV28 and TRBJ2-7; 7 nucleotides match TRBD2. This CDR3 is built from 15 residues. After removal of 5 bases from V and 0 bases from J, the junction contained 7 bases not matched to a gene. Germline V CDR1 and CDR2: MDHEN, SYDVKM. CDR3 nucleotide sequence: TGTGCCAGCAGTCTCCTAGCGGCCAGCTCCTACGAGCAGTACTTC. It encodes CASSLLAASSYEQYF.

In this sample, this clone turned up a few times. The rearrangement joins TRBV2 to TRBJ1-5; D uncertain. Per germline, CDR1 SNHLY and CDR2 FYNNEI. This CDR3 contains 13 residues. V lost 1 base and J 2 bases, leaving 3 bases between the germline ends. The CDR3 sequence: CASSEVRNQPQHF. The CDR3 region has the DNA TGTGCCAGCAGTGAAGTCCGCAATCAGCCCCAGCATTTT.

This sequence joins TRBV5-4 and TRBJ1-1, with 9 nucleotides matching TRBD1. CDR1 is SGHNT, CDR2 YYREEE, per germline (reference sequence). Trimming took 5 bases from V and 1 from J; bases not matched to a gene: 3. The CDR3 is made up of 14 amino acids. The CDR3 loop reads CASRGDRANTEAFF. In DNA, the CDR3 is TGTGCCAGCAGGGGGGACAGGGCGAACACTGAAGCTTTCTTT.

The chain recombines TRBV20-1 with TRBJ2-2, with a possible D match to TRBD2 (7 bases). Germline assignment: CDR1 DFQATT and CDR2 SNEGSKA (reference sequence). The CDR3 runs to 15 residues. V was trimmed by 3 bases and J by 3 bases, leaving 14 bases between them. CDR3 sequence (DNA): TGCAGTGCTAGTGTTTTGCGGGGGCACACCGGGGAGCTGTTTTTT. Protein sequence: CSASVLRGHTGELFF.

This clone was picked up one time. The chain joins TRBV7-2 to TRBJ2-7, with a possible D match to TRBD2 (6 bases). The CDR3 is 16 amino acids. Germline CDR1 and CDR2: SGHTA and FQGNSA. Between the trimmed V and J ends, which lost 0 bases and 4 bases, there was a span of 16 bases. The CDR3 here is CASSLAWEAYGYEQYF. CDR3 nucleotides: TGTGCCAGCAGCTTAGCGTGGGAGGCTTATGGGTACGAGCAGTACTTC.

The chain employs TRBV18 and TRBJ1-1, with a weak D call TRBD1 (6 bases). In germline, CDR1 is KGHSH, CDR2 LQKENI. The CDR3 runs 15 residues. V dropped 2 bases and J dropped 4 bases, with 14 bases sitting between them. CDR3 residues: CASSPRGGVATEAFF. The CDR3 bases are TGTGCCAGCTCACCAAGGGGGGGGGTGGCCACTGAAGCTTTCTTT.

The chain employs TRBV18 and TRBJ1-4, with a possible D match to TRBD1 (6 bases). The CDR3 spans 16 residues. From germline, CDR1 is KGHSH and CDR2 LQKENI. Trimming shortened V by 4 bases and J by 2 bases, and 14 bases separated the two germline ends. The CDR3 DNA reads as TGTGCCAGCTCACGGATACCAGGGGTTACTAATGAAAAACTGTTTTTT. Its protein product is CASSRIPGVTNEKLFF. The variable domain in full, with the rest retrieved from reference TRBV18 and TRBJ1-4, is NAGVMQNPRHLVRRRGQEARLRCSPMKGHSHVYWYRQLPEEGLKFMVYLQKENIIDESGMPKERFSAEFPKEGPSILRIQQVVRGDSAAYFCASSRIPGVTNEKLFFGSGTQLSVL.

V is TRBV12-3 or TRBV12-4 and J is TRBJ1-1; D gene ambiguous. V lost 5 bases, J lost 5 bases, and 6 bases lay in between. The CDR3 has 11 amino acids. Here the CDR3 DNA reads TGTGCCAGCAGTATGAGGACTGAAGCTTTCTTT. Translated, it gives CASSMRTEAFF.

This sequence joins TRBV6-5 and TRBJ1-4; TRBD1 might be the D (5 bases). Looked up from germline, CDR1 is MNHEY and CDR2 is SVGAGI. This CDR3 has 13 residues. The V end was cut by 6 bases, the J end by 5 bases, with 10 bases between. DNA for the CDR3: TGTGCCAGCAGATTGGGGGGGAATGAAAAACTGTTTTTT. Translation gives CASRLGGNEKLFF.

This chain connects TRBV10-3 to TRBJ2-3, with 9 bases aligning to TRBD1. The CDR3 has 17 amino acids. The V segment lost 5 bases and the J segment 1 base; nucleotides outside the gene matches: 10. Per germline, CDR1 ENHRY and CDR2 SYGVKD. CDR3 in amino acids: CAISSSRGTGRTDTQYF. The CDR3 nucleotides are TGTGCCATCAGTTCCTCACGGGGGACAGGGCGCACAGATACGCAGTATTTT.

The chain recombines TRBV10-2 with TRBJ2-1, with 7 bases lining up with TRBD2. The junction had 1 base not matched to a gene; V was cut back by 2 bases and J by 0 bases. Looked up from germline, CDR1 is WSHSY and CDR2 is SAAADI. The CDR3 consists of 15 residues. The CDR3 DNA is TGCGCCAGCAGTGAGCGCGGGGGCTCCTACAATGAGCAGTTCTTC. Translated: CASSERGGSYNEQFF.

This chain connects TRBV7-3 to TRBJ2-1; 8 bases align to TRBD1. Germline CDR1 SGHTA, CDR2 FQGTGA. V was pared by 1 base and J by 4 bases, with 6 bases of the junction left unmatched. The CDR3 length is 16 residues. DNA for the CDR3: TGTGCCAGCAGCTTAATACCAGGGACAGGATACAATGAGCAGTTCTTC. Its translation is CASSLIPGTGYNEQFF.

CDR3 in amino acids: CASSLYRGHIQYF. The CDR3 DNA sequence: TGTGCCAGCAGTTTGTATAGGGGGCATATTCAGTACTTC. This chain uses TRBV12-3 or TRBV12-4 with TRBJ2-4; 7 nucleotides align to TRBD1. Trimming removed 3 bases from V and 10 bases from J; junction bases left unmatched: 6. This CDR3 is built from 13 residues.

DNA for the CDR3: TGTGCCAGCAGCCCAAGGGACGGCTATCAGCCCCAGCATTTT. It encodes CASSPRDGYQPQHF. This sequence joins TRBV7-2 and TRBJ1-5, with D perhaps matching TRBD1 (5 bases). In germline, CDR1 is SGHTA, CDR2 FQGNSA. V lost 5 bases to trimming and J lost 5 bases, with 13 bases between them. The CDR3 sequence is 14 residues long.

The chain links TRBV27 to TRBJ1-5; 9 nucleotides agree with TRBD1. The CDR3 runs 16 residues. The V segment lost 5 bases and the J segment 3 bases; nucleotides outside the gene matches: 8. Looked up from germline, CDR1 is MNHEY and CDR2 is SMNVEV (reference sequence). In DNA, the CDR3 is TGTGCCAGCAGTGAGCTGGGACAGGGTGACAATCAGCCCCAGCATTTT. As protein: CASSELGQGDNQPQHF.

The rearrangement links TRBV5-1 to TRBJ2-7, with D uncertain. Looked up from germline, CDR1 is SGHRS and CDR2 is YFSETQ. The CDR3 totals 11 residues. V was clipped by 0 bases and J by 6 bases, with 4 bases between them. The chain's CDR3 is CASSLGAEQYF. CDR3 sequence (DNA): TGCGCCAGCAGCTTGGGCGCCGAGCAGTACTTC.

The V call is TRBV6-1, the J call TRBJ2-1; D is uncertain. This CDR3 contains 15 residues. The V end lost 2 bases, the J end lost 1 base, and 9 bases lay between the germline ends. Germline values: CDR1 MNHNS, CDR2 SASEGT. CDR3 in amino acids: CASSELLQSYNEQFF. For the CDR3, the DNA is TGTGCCAGCAGTGAATTGTTACAGTCCTACAATGAGCAGTTCTTC.

In DNA, the CDR3 is TGTGCCAGCAGCCCTAGACCCGGAGGACAGGGGTTGTACGAGCAGTACTTC. Translating gives CASSPRPGGQGLYEQYF. The gene calls are TRBV9 and TRBJ2-7; 9 bases fit TRBD1. Germline V gives CDR1 SGDLS, CDR2 YYNGEE. The V segment lost 4 bases and the J segment 4 bases; nucleotides outside the gene matches: 15. CDR3 length: 17 residues. The full variable domain, rest sourced from reference TRBV9 and TRBJ2-7, is DSGVTQTPKHLITATGQRVTLRCSPRSGDLSVYWYQQSLDQGLQFLIQYYNGEERAKGNILERFSAQQFPDLHSELNLSSLELGDSALYFCASSPRPGGQGLYEQYFGPGTRLTVT.

The chain is built from TRBV19 and TRBJ1-5, with D perhaps matching TRBD1 (6 bases). Germline CDR1 is LNHDA and CDR2 is SQIVND (reference sequence). Deletions cut 9 bases from V and 1 base from J, with 16 bases between. This CDR3 spans 15 amino acids. CDR3 loop: CASNPRQASNQPQHF. CDR3 nucleotide sequence: TGTGCCAGCAATCCCCGACAGGCGAGCAATCAGCCCCAGCATTTT.

This rearrangement joins TRBV5-4 to TRBJ1-2; the match to TRBD1 covers 9 bases. Germline CDR1 and CDR2: SGHNT and YYREEE (reference sequence). V lost 4 bases, J lost 4 bases, and 2 bases stayed unmatched. The CDR3 consists of 13 residues. CDR3 sequence (DNA): TGTGCCAGCAGCCCGGGACAGGGCTATGGCTACACCTTC. This codes for CASSPGQGYGYTF. The variable domain in full, with the rest retrieved from reference TRBV5-4 and TRBJ1-2, is ETGVTQSPTHLIKTRGQQVTLRCSSQSGHNTVSWYQQALGQGPQFIFQYYREEENGRGNFPPRFSGLQFPNYSSELNVNALELDDSALYLCASSPGQGYGYTFGSGTRLTVV.

CDR3 amino acids: CASSPGTAGQSSPLHF. The CDR3 DNA reads as TGTGCCAGCAGTCCGGGTACGGCAGGGCAAAGTTCACCCCTCCACTTT. The chain links TRBV6-4 to TRBJ1-6; TRBD1 is a possible D gene (5 bases). The CDR3 has 16 amino acids. The germline gives CDR1 MRHNA, CDR2 SNTAGT. V gave up 5 bases and J gave up 9 bases, with 20 bases separating them.

This clone came up a few times. This rearrangement joins TRBV7-9 to TRBJ1-3; D unresolved. The CDR3 runs 16 residues. From germline, CDR1 is SEHNR and CDR2 FQNEAQ (reference sequence). Trimming took off 2 bases at V and 0 bases at J, with 11 bases between the two ends. The CDR3 DNA reads TGTGCCAGCAGCTTAAGTGGCGGTAGCTCTGGAAACACCATATATTTT. Translated: CASSLSGGSSGNTIYF. The whole variable domain, filled in from reference TRBV7-9 and TRBJ1-3, reads DTGVSQNPRHKITKRGQNVTFRCDPISEHNRLYWYRQTLGQGPEFLTYFQNEAQLEKSRLLSDRFSAERPKGSFSTLEIQRTEQGDSAMYLCASSLSGGSSGNTIYFGEGSWLTVV.

V gene TRBV3-1 (or the pseudogene TRBV3-2) combines with J gene TRBJ2-7; TRBD1 agrees at 7 bases. The ends lost 4 bases at V and 4 bases at J; junction bases unmatched: 7. This CDR3 spans 14 amino acids. Germline loops: CDR1 LGHDT, CDR2 YNNKEL (reference sequence). The chain's CDR3 is CASSRQGWRYEQYF. CDR3 DNA: TGTGCCAGCAGCCGACAGGGATGGAGGTACGAGCAGTACTTC.